The present T cell receptor beta chain was sequenced within a study of T cell repertoires and leukemia-associated antigens (dated by TCRdb to the late 2010s). General notes on the study: Per sample, about 5.1 to 6.6 million read pairs and about 3 to 5.0 million effective reads were obtained, for approximately 15 million effective reads in total. In vitro peptide stimulation of healthy T cells was used with the aim of identifying the antigen recognized by a TCR Vbeta21 clone previously found in CML patients. What the research found in general, with its limitations: Direct testing of the expanded clones' antigen specificity and function was not done, and further investigation was required. Across the four groups, there were no significant differences in the numbers of Vbeta genes (approximately 60), Jbeta genes (about 14), VDJ rearrangements, or unique CDR3s.

Based on the germline V gene, the CDR1 and CDR2 sequences are LGHNA and YNFKEQ. From the cysteine through the phenylalanine, the CDR3 covers 17 amino acids. CDR3 DNA is the only sequence kept; it has 51 bases, read in frame from the first base. Trimming removed 4 bases from V and 7 bases from J; the gene matches leave 17 bases unexplained. CD3+ T cells were first rested overnight at 2.5 million to 3 million cells/mL in RPMI 1640 without fetal bovine serum. MACS immunomagnetic beads were used according to the manufacturer's instructions to isolate CD3+ T cells from PBMCs. In regard to this clonotype: What this receptor recognizes is not known. One base away there is no much larger clone; base qualities are not given.

Total RNA was extracted from the cultured T cells using TRIzol reagent. 5' rapid amplification of cDNA ends (5'RACE) was the method used to amplify TCRbeta libraries from the RNA. Library concentration and integrity were checked with Qubit, an Agilent instrument, and quantitative PCR before sequencing. Qualified libraries were sequenced on Illumina HiSeq or MiSeq by a commercial service provider. The paper's processing steps were these. TCR sequences in each sample were identified using MiXCR version 1.8.2. Qualified clones required a CDR3 longer than four amino acids, an in-frame nucleotide length, and no stop codon. A read containing the complete CDR3 structure was counted as an effective read. RT-PCR with 24 Vbeta primers, GeneScan spectratyping, and Sanger sequencing were used to validate the expanded clones. The raw public reads went through TCRdb reprocessing: fastp at Q25, MiXCR clone calling, in-frame beta chains kept. Each record represents a unique CDR3 protein, reported with the most common genes and DNA among its rows. The authors' filters were not applied to this entry. The sample table contains around 14,000 distinct CDR3 sequences; only one count was recorded for about 39% of them. Of the sample, around 9% is held by the ten largest clones.

The receptor was derived from a female donor in good health. Sample: CD3+ T cells sorted from blood and cultured. This receptor chain uses TRBV4-2 and TRBJ2-3; the central 7 bases match TRBD2. The encoded CDR3 is CASSPSGSGRERNTQYF. The sequenced DNA is TGTGCCAGCAGCCCATCGGGTAGCGGGCGGGAGCGAAATACGCAGTATTTT.